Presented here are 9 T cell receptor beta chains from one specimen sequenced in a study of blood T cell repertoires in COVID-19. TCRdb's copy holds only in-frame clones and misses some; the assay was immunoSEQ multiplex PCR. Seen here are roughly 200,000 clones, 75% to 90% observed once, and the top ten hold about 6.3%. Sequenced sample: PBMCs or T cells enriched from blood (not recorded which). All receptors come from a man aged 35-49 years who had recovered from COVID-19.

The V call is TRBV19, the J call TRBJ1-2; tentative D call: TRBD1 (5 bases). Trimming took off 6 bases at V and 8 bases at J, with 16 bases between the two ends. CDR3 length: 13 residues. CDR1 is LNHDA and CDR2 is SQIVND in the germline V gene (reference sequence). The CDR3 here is CASRQGVGLGYTF. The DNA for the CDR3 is TGTGCCAGTAGGCAGGGTGTAGGTCTGGGCTACACCTTC.

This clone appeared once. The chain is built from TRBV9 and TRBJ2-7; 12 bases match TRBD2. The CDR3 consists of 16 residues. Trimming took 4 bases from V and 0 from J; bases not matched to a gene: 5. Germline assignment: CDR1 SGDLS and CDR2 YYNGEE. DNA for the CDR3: TGTGCCAGCAGCTCAGGGACTAGCGGGCACTCCTACGAGCAGTACTTC. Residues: CASSSGTSGHSYEQYF.

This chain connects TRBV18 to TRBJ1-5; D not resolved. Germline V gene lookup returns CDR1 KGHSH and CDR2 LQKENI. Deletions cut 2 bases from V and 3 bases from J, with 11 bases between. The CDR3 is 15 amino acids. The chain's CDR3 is CASSPAATVNQPQHF. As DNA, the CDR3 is TGTGCCAGCTCACCAGCAGCGACGGTCAATCAGCCCCAGCATTTT.

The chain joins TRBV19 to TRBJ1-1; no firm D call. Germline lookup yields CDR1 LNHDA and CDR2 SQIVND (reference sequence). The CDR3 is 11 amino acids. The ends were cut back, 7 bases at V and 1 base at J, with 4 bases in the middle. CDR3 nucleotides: TGTGCCAGTAACAAGAACACTGAAGCTTTCTTT. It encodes CASNKNTEAFF.

The CDR3 protein is CATGTSSTDTQYF. The CDR3 DNA follows: TGTGCCACCGGGACTTCTTCCACAGATACGCAGTATTTT. The chain has TRBV5-6 and TRBJ2-3; the D gene is possibly TRBD2 (6 bases). The CDR3 loop spans 13 amino acids. The V and J ends lost 9 bases and 2 bases respectively, with 13 bases between them. In germline, CDR1 is SGHDT, CDR2 YYEEEE.

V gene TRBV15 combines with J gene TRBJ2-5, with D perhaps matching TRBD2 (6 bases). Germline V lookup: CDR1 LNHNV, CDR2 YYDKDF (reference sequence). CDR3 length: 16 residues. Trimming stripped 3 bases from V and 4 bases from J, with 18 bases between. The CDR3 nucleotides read TGTGCCACCAGCAGGGTTATCCGGAGGGGACGAGAGACCCAGTACTTC. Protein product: CATSRVIRRGRETQYF.

CDR3 residues: CAWKTQGYQETQYF. DNA for the CDR3: TGTGCCTGGAAGACTCAGGGGTACCAAGAGACCCAGTACTTC. The chain joins TRBV30 to TRBJ2-5; TRBD1 is a possible D gene (6 bases). This CDR3 spans 14 amino acids. Trimming took off 4 bases at V and 0 bases at J, with 12 bases between the two ends. The germline V gene has CDR1 GTSNPN and CDR2 SVGIG (reference sequence).

CDR3 nucleotide sequence: TGTGCCAGCAGCCAAGACTTACAGCTCTATGGCTACACCTTC. It encodes CASSQDLQLYGYTF. The chain uses TRBV3-1 (or the pseudogene TRBV3-2) and TRBJ1-2; unclear D gene. The CDR3 length is 14 residues. The V gene's germline CDR1 is LGHDT and CDR2 YNNKEL (reference sequence). Trimming shortened V by 0 bases and J by 4 bases, and 9 bases separated the two germline ends.

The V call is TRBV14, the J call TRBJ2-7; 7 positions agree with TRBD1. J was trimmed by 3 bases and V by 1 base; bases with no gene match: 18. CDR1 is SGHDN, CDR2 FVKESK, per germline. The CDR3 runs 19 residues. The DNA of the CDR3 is TGTGCCAGCAGCCAAGGTTACAGGGGCGGCTCTAAAGGGCTCTACGAGCAGTACTTC. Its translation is CASSQGYRGGSKGLYEQYF.